This TCR beta chain was observed in a study of beta chain features in type 1 diabetes. Reverse transcribing all isolated RNA meant expressed TCRB transcripts were sequenced. Assay: immunoSEQ multiplex PCR; the TCRdb copy retains only in-frame clones and omits some. The table has 970,000 or so clones, 15% to 20% seen once; the top ten hold 0.02% to 0.025%. Overall study results and limits: The study found moderately but significantly shorter TCRB CDR3s in all four CD4+ subsets of Type 1 diabetes patients. A greater similarity of naive, central memory and Treg TCRB repertoires was seen among patients than among healthy donors. Here, the possible influence of HLA type (on TCRB rearrangement) remained unresolved.

On this clone: Its specificity is not known.

Using CD45RO/CCR7/CD25/CD127/CD95/CD27, CD4+ naive, central memory, regulatory and stem cell-like memory cells were sorted. This CDR3 contains 15 residues. Trimming shortened V by 1 base and J by 3 bases, and 10 bases separated the two germline ends. Germline V gene sequence: CDR1 MNHEY, CDR2 SMNVEV (reference sequence). The chain recombines TRBV27 with TRBJ2-1, with D possibly matching TRBD2 (6 bases). Sequencing was performed on naive CD4+ T cells from blood. The source is a young woman in good health. In DNA form, the CDR3 reads TGTGCCAGCAGTTTATGGTCTAGCGACTACAATGAGCAGTTCTTC. Protein sequence: CASSLWSSDYNEQFF.